These 8 T cell receptor beta chains were sequenced from one sample in a study of immune evolution from preneoplasia to lung adenocarcinoma. Sequencing used immunoSEQ multiplex PCR; TCRdb keeps in-frame clones, though not all of them. The sample contains under 6,000 clones, approximately 82% of which appear only once. Sequenced material: FFPE adjacent normal lung tissue. The receptors here all came from a person between 60 and 79 years old with lung adenocarcinoma.

The gene calls are TRBV7-6 and TRBJ2-3; D remains unclear. Germline lookup yields CDR1 SGHVS and CDR2 FNYEAQ. This CDR3 is built from 13 residues. V dropped 0 bases and J dropped 4 bases, with 5 bases sitting between them. In nucleotides, the CDR3 is TGTGCCAGCAGCTTAGCGGTCGCAGATACGCAGTATTTT. Translating gives CASSLAVADTQYF.

The chain's CDR3 is CASSERQTPYGYTF. DNA for the CDR3: TGTGCCAGCAGTGAAAGGCAGACCCCCTATGGCTACACCTTC. The chain is built from TRBV2 and TRBJ1-2, with D uncertain. CDR1 SNHLY and CDR2 FYNNEI come from the germline V gene. V lost 2 bases to trimming and J lost 4 bases, with 11 bases between them. The CDR3 consists of 14 residues. Based on the CDR3 plus reference TRBV2 and TRBJ1-2, the full variable domain is EPEVTQTPSHQVTQMGQEVILRCVPISNHLYFYWYRQILGQKVEFLVSFYNNEISEKSEIFDDQFSVERPDGSNFTLKIRSTKLEDSAMYFCASSERQTPYGYTFGSGTRLTVV.

This clone has just one count. The chain employs TRBV2 and TRBJ1-6, with 8 bases lining up with TRBD1. The CDR3 loop spans 19 amino acids. With V trimmed by 4 bases and J by 5 bases, 16 bases remained unmatched. CDR1 is SNHLY and CDR2 is FYNNEI in the germline V gene. This chain's CDR3 is CASSGPRGQGNQDNSPLHF. DNA for the CDR3: TGTGCCAGCAGTGGTCCCAGGGGGCAGGGTAATCAGGATAATTCACCCCTCCACTTT.

The V gene is TRBV19, the J gene TRBJ2-5; the D is unclear. Per germline, CDR1 LNHDA and CDR2 SQIVND (reference sequence). The CDR3 totals 14 residues. Trimming took off 6 bases at V and 4 bases at J, with 15 bases between the two ends. The CDR3 spells CASSLPLKGETQYF. CDR3 DNA sequence: TGTGCCAGTAGCCTCCCTCTTAAGGGAGAGACCCAGTACTTC.

V is TRBV9 and J is TRBJ1-6; D unresolved. The CDR3 length is 14 residues. CDR1 and CDR2 (germline): SGDLS, YYNGEE. Deletions cut 0 bases from V and 9 bases from J, with 10 bases between. CDR3 in DNA: TGTGCCAGCAGCGTAGAGTCCCAGTTTTCACCCCTCCACTTT. This codes for CASSVESQFSPLHF. The full variable domain, with the rest looked up from reference TRBV9 and TRBJ1-6, is DSGVTQTPKHLITATGQRVTLRCSPRSGDLSVYWYQQSLDQGLQFLIQYYNGEERAKGNILERFSAQQFPDLHSELNLSSLELGDSALYFCASSVESQFSPLHFGNGTRLTVT.

The chain is built from TRBV28 and TRBJ2-5; D unclear. Germline CDR1 is MDHEN and CDR2 is SYDVKM. V shed 5 bases and J shed 2 bases, with 9 bases lying between them. The CDR3 runs 13 residues. The CDR3 sequence is CASSPGRQETQYF. The CDR3 region has the DNA TGTGCCAGCAGTCCTGGGCGTCAAGAGACCCAGTACTTC.

V and J are TRBV7-9 and TRBJ2-3; D not resolved. This CDR3 contains 15 residues. From germline, CDR1 is SEHNR and CDR2 FQNEAQ (reference sequence). Trimming shortened V by 6 bases and J by 3 bases, and 16 bases separated the two germline ends. The CDR3 DNA is TGTGCCAGCAGTTCCAGAGTACTCCCTACAGATACGCAGTATTTT. The encoded protein is CASSSRVLPTDTQYF.

This clone showed up just a few times. The chain employs TRBV27 and TRBJ2-7; D is unresolved. The CDR3 consists of 13 residues. Germline CDR1 and CDR2: MNHEY and SMNVEV (reference sequence). V lost 0 bases, J lost 3 bases, and 6 bases lay in between. CDR3 sequence reads: CASSLSVDYEQYF. In DNA, the CDR3 is TGTGCCAGCAGTTTATCCGTCGACTACGAGCAGTACTTC.